This T cell receptor beta chain stems from a study of shared clonotypes between healthy human individuals. Notes on the study in general: Blood was the only sampled material, and tissue repertoires likely differ.

This clone is a singleton in its sample. Its antigen is undetermined. Donors included only healthy HIV-negative adults lacking recent acute infections or vaccinations. CD45RO+ cells plus CCR7-negative CD45RA+ TemRA cells formed CD8 memory. The germline CDR1 and CDR2 sequences are MNHEY and SMNVEV (reference sequence). CDR3 size: 14 residues. V lost 7 bases and J lost 1, with 12 bases in between. The method was immunoSEQ multiplex PCR; TCRdb's version includes in-frame clones alone and lacks a portion of them. The data contain approximately 710,000 clones, roughly 91% of them seen just once; the ten biggest clones take up 34%.

This TCR came from a man aged 18-30 years in good health. Some clones in this sample may be carry-over from other donors' samples. The sample was memory CD8+ T cells from PBMCs. Subset reported: CD45RO+ cells pooled with CCR7-negative TemRA cells. The chain is built from TRBV27 and TRBJ2-3; D is uncertain. DNA of the CDR3: TGTGCCAGCACTCTTTACTACGGCACAGATACGCAGTATTTT. Translating gives CASTLYYGTDTQYF.